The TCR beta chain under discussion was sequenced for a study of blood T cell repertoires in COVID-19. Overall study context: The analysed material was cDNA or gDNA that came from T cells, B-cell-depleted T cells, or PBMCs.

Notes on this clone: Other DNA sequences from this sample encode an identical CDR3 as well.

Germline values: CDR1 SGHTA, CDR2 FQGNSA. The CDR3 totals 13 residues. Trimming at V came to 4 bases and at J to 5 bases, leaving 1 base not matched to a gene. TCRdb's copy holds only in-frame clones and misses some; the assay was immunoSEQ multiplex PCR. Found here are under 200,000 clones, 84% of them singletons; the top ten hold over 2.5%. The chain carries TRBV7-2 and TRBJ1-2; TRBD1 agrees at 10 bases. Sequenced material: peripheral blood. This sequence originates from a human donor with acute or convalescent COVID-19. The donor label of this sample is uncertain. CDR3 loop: CASSSGQGYGYTF. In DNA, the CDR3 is TGTGCCAGCAGCTCGGGACAGGGGTATGGCTACACCTTC.